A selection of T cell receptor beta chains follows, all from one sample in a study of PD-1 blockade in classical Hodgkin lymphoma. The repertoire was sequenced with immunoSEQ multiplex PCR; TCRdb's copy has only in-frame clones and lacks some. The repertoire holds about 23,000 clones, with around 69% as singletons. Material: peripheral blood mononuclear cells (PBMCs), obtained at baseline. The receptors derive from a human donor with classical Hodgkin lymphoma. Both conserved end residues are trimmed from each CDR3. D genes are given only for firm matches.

CDR3 protein: ATTGDFPDTQY
D gene: -
J gene: TRBJ2-3
V gene: TRBV10-2

CDR3 protein: ASSQDVGTLNTEAF
D gene: -
J gene: TRBJ1-1
V gene: TRBV4-3

CDR3 protein: ASSHWTAGGGTWEKLF
D gene: -
J gene: TRBJ1-4
V gene: TRBV4-3

CDR3 protein: ASRWDRTYNEQF
D gene: TRBD1
J gene: TRBJ2-1
V gene: TRBV13

CDR3 protein: ASRATSGFSYNEQF
D gene: TRBD2
J gene: TRBJ2-1
V gene: TRBV19

CDR3 protein: ASSLALWFQISGNTIY
D gene: -
J gene: TRBJ1-3
V gene: TRBV7-8

CDR3 protein: ANSLSPSGRLSYEQY
D gene: TRBD2
J gene: TRBJ2-7
V gene: TRBV7-9

CDR3 protein: AWSRRGLETQY
D gene: -
J gene: TRBJ2-5
V gene: TRBV30

CDR3 protein: ASSTSGGEGWVYNEQF
D gene: TRBD2
J gene: TRBJ2-1
V gene: TRBV27

CDR3 protein: ASSWNTEAF
D gene: -
J gene: TRBJ1-1
V gene: TRBV18

CDR3 protein: ASSLDGRGTDTQY
D gene: -
J gene: TRBJ2-3
V gene: TRBV5-1

CDR3 protein: ASKDRGRNIQY
D gene: TRBD1
J gene: TRBJ2-4
V gene: TRBV6-5

CDR3 protein: ASSFKGNTIY
D gene: -
J gene: TRBJ1-3
V gene: TRBV19

CDR3 protein: ASSQDLRTGLNTEAF
D gene: TRBD1
J gene: TRBJ1-1
V gene: TRBV4-3

CDR3 protein: SGTSVETQY
D gene: TRBD2
J gene: TRBJ2-5
V gene: TRBV20-1

CDR3 protein: ASSYALSGQF
D gene: -
J gene: TRBJ2-1
V gene: TRBV6-6

CDR3 protein: ASSFLLQGIEAF
D gene: -
J gene: TRBJ1-1
V gene: TRBV19

CDR3 protein: ASSLELVYEQF
D gene: -
J gene: TRBJ2-1
V gene: TRBV7-2

CDR3 protein: ASSERRGASTDTQY
D gene: -
J gene: TRBJ2-3
V gene: TRBV6-1

CDR3 protein: ASTRDLGGNTIY
D gene: -
J gene: TRBJ1-3
V gene: TRBV19

CDR3 protein: ASNLRNTDTQY
D gene: -
J gene: TRBJ2-3
V gene: TRBV5-4

CDR3 protein: ASSLSAGGGLETQY
D gene: TRBD1
J gene: TRBJ2-5
V gene: TRBV27

CDR3 protein: ASSLRGHTDTQY
D gene: -
J gene: TRBJ2-3
V gene: TRBV6-5

CDR3 protein: ASSQANLGWAEAF
D gene: -
J gene: TRBJ1-1
V gene: TRBV4-3

CDR3 protein: ASRNSNQPQH
D gene: -
J gene: TRBJ1-5
V gene: TRBV19

CDR3 protein: SVSTDGGAKNIQY
D gene: -
J gene: TRBJ2-4
V gene: TRBV29-1

CDR3 protein: ASSPLPGPRGSPLH
D gene: -
J gene: TRBJ1-6
V gene: TRBV19

CDR3 protein: ASSQDGMENTEAF
D gene: -
J gene: TRBJ1-1
V gene: TRBV4-3

CDR3 protein: ASSSVEGAQETQY
D gene: TRBD1
J gene: TRBJ2-5
V gene: TRBV7-8

CDR3 protein: ASRGTSGRAWGTGELF
D gene: TRBD2
J gene: TRBJ2-2
V gene: TRBV28

CDR3 protein: ASSPTGVGEAF
D gene: TRBD1
J gene: TRBJ1-1
V gene: TRBV2

CDR3 protein: ASSSGTNTGELF
D gene: -
J gene: TRBJ2-2
V gene: TRBV19

CDR3 protein: ASSAWGGAGYEQY
D gene: -
J gene: TRBJ2-7
V gene: TRBV19

CDR3 protein: ASSLPTGAGANVLT
D gene: -
J gene: TRBJ2-6
V gene: TRBV5-6

CDR3 protein: ASGRTGSNEQY
D gene: TRBD1
J gene: TRBJ2-7
V gene: TRBV6-1

CDR3 protein: ASSIRSQGGGYT
D gene: -
J gene: TRBJ1-2
V gene: TRBV19

CDR3 protein: ASSTHGLLGYT
D gene: -
J gene: TRBJ1-2
V gene: TRBV28

CDR3 protein: SVTRGFDTGELF
D gene: -
J gene: TRBJ2-2
V gene: TRBV29-1

CDR3 protein: ASSVGGYAETQY
D gene: -
J gene: TRBJ2-5
V gene: TRBV9

CDR3 protein: ASSLYRDTQY
D gene: -
J gene: TRBJ2-3
V gene: TRBV27

CDR3 protein: ASSYSKTQY
D gene: -
J gene: TRBJ2-5
V gene: TRBV6-5